A selection of T cell receptor beta chains follows, all from one sample in a study of shared clonotypes between healthy human individuals. Generated by immunoSEQ multiplex PCR, the TCRdb table keeps only in-frame clones and is missing some. In the table there are over 2 million clones, 85% to 95% of which are singletons. Input material: naive CD4+ T cells from PBMCs. Every receptor here comes from a man aged 18 to 30 in good health. Some clones in this sample may be carry-over from other donors' samples. Each CDR3 is given with its conserved first and last residue.

V,J,CDR3
TRBV7-9,TRBJ2-5,CASSLNRDRQETQYF
TRBV4-1,TRBJ1-2,CASSQDSGRRYGYTF
TRBV7-2,TRBJ2-3,CASSFPPGDTQYF
TRBV7-8,TRBJ2-5,CASSFGDLKTQYF
TRBV18,TRBJ2-3,CASSPLGQGGTDTQYF
TRBV6-1,TRBJ2-7,CAIIRDGSYEQYF
TRBV11-2,TRBJ1-1,CASSLDALSVTRAFF
TRBV6-5,TRBJ1-5,CASSPDHRYQPQHF
TRBV28,TRBJ2-5,CASSLRNRAYETQYF
TRBV28,TRBJ2-1,CASSRGLGTAFYNEQFF
TRBV10-3,TRBJ2-7,CAISEGGPSVYEQYF
TRBV7-3,TRBJ2-1,CASSIGLPNEQFF
TRBV5-6,TRBJ2-1,CASSRGLHEQFF
TRBV18,TRBJ2-7,CASARESGSYEQYF
TRBV7-6,TRBJ2-1,CASSLAGQFNEQFF
TRBV4-1,TRBJ1-6,CASSQAEARAAGSPLHF
TRBV30,TRBJ1-2,CAEGLRGYTF
TRBV5-1,TRBJ2-2,CASSRDGTPGELFF
TRBV16,TRBJ2-7,CASSPRMGDFYEQYF
TRBV5-1,TRBJ2-3,CASSLGATTPTDTQYF
TRBV27,TRBJ1-5,CASSGTGAENQPQHF
TRBV7-6,TRBJ2-3,CASSHPRTGMRDTQYF
TRBV7-2,TRBJ1-1,CASSLERQSNTEAFF
TRBV13,TRBJ2-1,CASSRRTSAYNEQFF
TRBV7-2,TRBJ2-7,CASSLKGSGSYEQYF
TRBV18,TRBJ1-5,CASSSQGAGNQPQHF
TRBV9,TRBJ2-7,CASRSRGRGEQYF
TRBV5-4,TRBJ1-1,CASTPIAGDTEAFF
TRBV5-1,TRBJ1-2,CASRLLDGNYGYTF
TRBV7-2,TRBJ2-1,CASSRGLAYNEQFF
TRBV7-2,TRBJ2-1,CASSPGRGSYNEQFF
TRBV2,TRBJ1-2,CASSAWDRGHGYTF
TRBV19,TRBJ1-4,CASSISRTGPNEKLFF
TRBV18,TRBJ2-3,CASSPTPGTDTQYF
TRBV2,TRBJ1-5,CASRGPQGYSNQPQHF
TRBV5-1,TRBJ1-5,CASSLDRGAGQPQHF
TRBV7-9,TRBJ2-2,CASSLLGQGAPGELFF
TRBV11-3,TRBJ1-1,CASSLGSGGRNTEAFF
TRBV2,TRBJ2-5,CASSRGGGATQYF
TRBV4-2,TRBJ2-2,CASNKGGSDPQFRELFF
TRBV5-8,TRBJ2-5,CASSLRGTGGWETQYF
TRBV30,TRBJ2-7,CAWNGQGSYEQYF